Listed below are T cell receptor beta chains from one sample, sequenced in a study of T-cell reconstitution after alpha-beta-depleted transplantation in children. TCRdb itself ran the PCR reads through MiXCR, one entry per CDR3 protein. This sample has about 540,000 distinct CDR3 sequences, with around 19% found just once. Sequencing used PBMCs from the stem cell graft donor, obtained from the stem cell graft. These receptors originate from a human donor who donated a stem cell graft to a child with acute lymphoblastic leukemia. CDR3s include the opening cysteine and the closing phenylalanine or tryptophan. Each record gives: clone size, J gene, D gene, V gene, CDR3 protein, CDR3 DNA. The D gene is left open where the match is weak. Not every row has a clone size; where given, it reads once, few, many or a size class.

abundance: NA; j_gene: TRBJ2-7; d_gene: NA; v_gene: TRBV4-1; CDR3aa: CASSQGWNAYEQYF; CDR3nt: TGCGCCAGCAGCCAAGGCTGGAATGCCTACGAGCAGTACTTC
abundance: few; j_gene: TRBJ1-1; d_gene: TRBD1; v_gene: TRBV29-1; CDR3aa: CSVEFRGRNPEAFF; CDR3nt: TGCAGCGTTGAGTTCAGGGGGCGCAACCCTGAAGCTTTCTTT
abundance: few; j_gene: TRBJ1-1; d_gene: NA; v_gene: TRBV5-1; CDR3aa: CASSQNPMNTEAFF; CDR3nt: TGCGCCAGCAGCCAAAACCCCATGAACACTGAAGCTTTCTTT
abundance: few; j_gene: TRBJ1-6; d_gene: NA; v_gene: TRBV30; CDR3aa: CAWSGNNSPLHF; CDR3nt: TGTGCCTGGAGCGGGAATAATTCACCCCTCCACTTT
abundance: NA; j_gene: TRBJ1-6; d_gene: NA; v_gene: TRBV14; CDR3aa: CASSQGISYNSPLHF; CDR3nt: TGTGCCAGCAGCCAAGGGATCTCGTATAATTCACCCCTCCACTTT
abundance: few; j_gene: TRBJ2-7; d_gene: TRBD1; v_gene: TRBV7-9; CDR3aa: CASSSALRDRGYEQYF; CDR3nt: TGTGCCAGCAGCTCTGCACTCCGGGACAGGGGCTACGAGCAGTACTTC
abundance: few; j_gene: TRBJ2-7; d_gene: TRBD1; v_gene: TRBV5-1; CDR3aa: CASSLEPGTVYEQYF; CDR3nt: TGCGCCAGCAGCTTGGAACCCGGGACAGTCTACGAGCAGTACTTC
abundance: NA; j_gene: TRBJ2-2; d_gene: TRBD2; v_gene: TRBV5-4; CDR3aa: CASSLGSGSFTGELFF; CDR3nt: TGTGCCAGCAGCTTGGGGAGCGGGAGTTTCACCGGGGAGCTGTTTTTT
abundance: few; j_gene: TRBJ2-2; d_gene: TRBD2; v_gene: TRBV6-4; CDR3aa: CASGLAGETGTGELFF; CDR3nt: TGTGCCAGCGGACTAGCGGGAGAGACAGGCACCGGGGAGCTGTTTTTT
abundance: few; j_gene: TRBJ2-3; d_gene: NA; v_gene: TRBV11-2; CDR3aa: CASARRGRPDTQYF; CDR3nt: TGTGCCAGCGCCCGCAGGGGGAGGCCGGATACGCAGTATTTT
abundance: few; j_gene: TRBJ2-4; d_gene: TRBD1; v_gene: TRBV19; CDR3aa: CASSVGQGWILAKNIQYF; CDR3nt: TGTGCCAGTAGTGTCGGACAGGGGTGGATTTTAGCCAAAAACATTCAGTACTTC
abundance: few; j_gene: TRBJ1-5; d_gene: NA; v_gene: TRBV18; CDR3aa: CASSHGVNQPQHF; CDR3nt: TGTGCCAGCTCACACGGGGTCAATCAGCCCCAGCATTTT
abundance: few; j_gene: TRBJ2-1; d_gene: TRBD2; v_gene: TRBV4-1; CDR3aa: CASSQAGGLAGDEQFF; CDR3nt: TGCGCCAGCAGCCAAGCAGGAGGACTAGCGGGCGATGAGCAGTTCTTC
abundance: few; j_gene: TRBJ1-1; d_gene: NA; v_gene: TRBV7-8; CDR3aa: CASSVVRGTEAFF; CDR3nt: TGTGCCAGCAGCGTCGTCCGGGGCACTGAAGCTTTCTTT
abundance: NA; j_gene: TRBJ2-5; d_gene: NA; v_gene: TRBV5-1; CDR3aa: CASRGGRDPPVETQYF; CDR3nt: TGCGCCAGCAGGGGAGGCAGGGACCCCCCGGTGGAGACCCAGTACTTC
abundance: few; j_gene: TRBJ2-3; d_gene: TRBD2; v_gene: TRBV20-1; CDR3aa: CSASEAGGLTDTQYF; CDR3nt: TGCAGTGCCTCGGAAGCGGGAGGACTCACAGATACGCAGTATTTT
abundance: few; j_gene: TRBJ2-1; d_gene: TRBD2; v_gene: TRBV20-1; CDR3aa: CSAITSGSDDEQFF; CDR3nt: TGCAGTGCTATAACTAGCGGGAGTGATGATGAGCAGTTCTTC